This T cell receptor (beta chain) was identified in a study of human T cells and chemical hapten exposure (dated by TCRdb to 2020 to 2022). In the study overall: For sensitization, 2% DPC in acetone was applied to a roughly 2 cm by roughly 2 cm area of upper inner arm skin. Throughout the approximately 24-week study period, patients were also given weekly therapeutic DPC doses on the scalp. Patch testing on the upper back used Finn chambers containing 0.01% DPC, with scoring done after 6 days according to International Contact Dermatitis Research Group standards. Most of the patients in the cohort were female, and the cohort covered alopecia areata with under or over 50% scalp involvement, alopecia totalis and alopecia universalis. Libraries were pooled for sequencing, and variation in per-sample TCR yields was attributed mainly to small differences in library volumes within the pool. Peripheral blood TCR repertoire changes were tracked in vivo in alopecia patients during primary and secondary sensitization to the hapten diphenylcyclopropenone (DPC). Blood samples were taken from patients before sensitization (week 0) and at 2, 6 and about 24 weeks after DPC sensitization. Blood for TCR sequencing was provided by twenty-nine alopecia patients at one to four time points (pre-sensitization, 2, 6 and 24 weeks).

Libraries were made using RACE. Sequencing was carried out with a NextSeq 500. During library preparation, unique molecular identifiers were attached to individual cDNA molecules so that TCRs could be counted quantitatively and reproducibly. Each blood RNA sample was used to sequence both TCR alpha and TCR beta chains. In the authors' own workflow: Samples had a median of about 96,000 TCRs, with a range from roughly 23,224 to 700,000. V, J and CDR3 annotation of the TCR reads was performed with the Decombinator software suite. For PS versus PT1 abundance plots, all samples were subsampled to the same number of TCRs (28,000). TCRs were defined as expanded if absent before sensitization and observed at least eight times at the 2-week time point. The public sequencing data were trimmed at Q25 with fastp and processed into clonotypes with MiXCR by TCRdb, which kept only in-frame beta chains. Rows with one shared CDR3 protein collapse into an entry with the most common genes and DNA. Here the V and J calls rest on TCRdb's processing, not on the authors' analysis. This sample holds 79,000 or so distinct CDR3 sequences; about 9.4% were observed only once. Roughly 1.5% of the sample comes from the top ten.

The cysteine opens and the phenylalanine closes a CDR3 of 14 amino acids. The only DNA kept is the CDR3, 42 bases in frame from the first base. V loses 4 bases of germline sequence and J loses 0 bases, and the interval between the two ends is 10 bases. Reading the germline V gene gives CDR1 MDHEN and CDR2 SYDVKM. This sample's time point label indicates: patch test 1, 2 weeks after DPC sensitization. According to the study, the label for this sample's treatment or condition signals: therapeutic diphenylcyclopropenone sensitization with weekly scalp DPC. Blood at each patch-test visit was drawn before the patch test was applied. Patients were considered eligible if aged 18 to 70, diagnosed with alopecia and deemed suitable for DPC therapy, and patients were excluded if pregnant. Total RNA was isolated from unfractionated whole blood collected in Tempus Blood RNA tubes. This clonotype was picked up a small number of times. This clone's antigen is unknown. Base-call qualities are not available, and no considerably larger clone is one nucleotide away.

Points the paper makes about the study in general: A positive correlation was found between the number of PT1 expanded TCRs and patch test score, with significance reached at thresholds 8, 16 and 32 but not 4. No change with DPC sensitization was found in the number of TCRs above 1 in 1000 frequency, and no evidence of global repertoire structure alterations was found. Repeated subsampling changed both the strength of the expansion versus patch-test correlation and the threshold at which the correlation became significant. Because all patients had alopecia, a presumed autoimmune disease, the immune response of the patients might differ from that of healthy individuals. Expanded TCRs formed significantly more large CDR3 similarity clusters than pre-sensitization or healthy control sets, consistent with antigen-driven responses.

The chain was built from TRBV28 and TRBJ2-7; confidence is insufficient to name the D gene. The sequence came from a woman aged 45-65 years with alopecia areata. Some clones in this sample may be carry-over from other donors' samples. Sequenced here: whole blood, sampled in connection with sensitization to the hapten diphenylcyclopropenone (DPC). The DNA reads TGTGCCAGCAGTTCCCCTGGCGTCTCCTACGAGCAGTACTTC. Its amino acids are CASSSPGVSYEQYF.